This TCR beta chain was recovered during a study of a mutant IDH1 vaccine in newly diagnosed glioma. On the study more broadly: Patients in the study were vaccinated eight times, receiving shots in weeks 1, 3, 5, 7, 11, 15, 19 and 23.

Germline CDR1 reads SGHRS; CDR2 reads YFSETQ. J gave up 0 bases and V 0 bases, and 10 bases lay outside the gene matches. The CDR3 consists of 19 residues. About this clone itself: Antigen: not known.

Produced via immunoSEQ multiplex PCR; TCRdb's table is partial and in-frame only. The sample lists about 40,000 clones; roughly 89% were seen once. Described time point: week 11, during vaccination. Alongside topical imiquimod, each dose of vaccine comprised 300 ug of mutant IDH1 20-mer peptide. V and J are TRBV5-1 and TRBJ2-7; 12 positions agree with TRBD2. The clonotype comes from a man in his forties with glioma. The sample was PBMCs, taken from a glioma patient whose treatment included an IDH1 peptide vaccine. The CDR3 reads CASSLEASGRGLYSYEQYF. Here the CDR3 DNA reads TGCGCCAGCAGCTTGGAAGCTAGCGGGAGGGGACTATACTCCTACGAGCAGTACTTC.